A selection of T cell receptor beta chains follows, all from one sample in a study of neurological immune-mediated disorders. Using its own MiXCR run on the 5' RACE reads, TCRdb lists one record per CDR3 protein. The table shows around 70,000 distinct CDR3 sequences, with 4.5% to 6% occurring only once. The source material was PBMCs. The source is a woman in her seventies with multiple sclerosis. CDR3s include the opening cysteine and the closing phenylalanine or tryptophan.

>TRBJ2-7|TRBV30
CAWSPSYEQYF
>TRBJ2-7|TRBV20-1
CSANHRAYMNYEQYF
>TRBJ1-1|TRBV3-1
CASSHLRGGTEAFF
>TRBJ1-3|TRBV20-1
CSAVDRLSGNTIYF
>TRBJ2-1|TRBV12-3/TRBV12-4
CASSWGTRAYNEQFF
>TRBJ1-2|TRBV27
CASSPSGVAGYTF
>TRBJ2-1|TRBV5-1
CASSSGLAGYSYNEQFF
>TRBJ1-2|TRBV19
CASSIAGQGSGYTF
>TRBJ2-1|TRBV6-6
CASSDGLAAYNEQFF
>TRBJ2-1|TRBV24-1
CATSDGQGLNEQFF
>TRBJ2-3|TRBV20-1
CSNRGSTDTQYF
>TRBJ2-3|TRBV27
CASRNRGLSTDTQYF
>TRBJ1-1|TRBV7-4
CASSPFLMNTEAFF
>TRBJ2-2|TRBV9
CASSPLSGSPGELFF
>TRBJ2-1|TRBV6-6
CASSYSGRPNEQFF
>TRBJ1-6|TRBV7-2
CASSPDRFNSPLHF
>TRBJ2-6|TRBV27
CASRPGGLGANVLTF
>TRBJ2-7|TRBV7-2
CASSFSSGTEQYF
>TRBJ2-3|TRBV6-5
CASSYGSTGILYTQYF
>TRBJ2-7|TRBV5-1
CASRRRAGGYEQYF
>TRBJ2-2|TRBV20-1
CSAVYGTSRTGELFF
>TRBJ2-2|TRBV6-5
CASSVAGITGELFF
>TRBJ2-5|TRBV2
CASSVRERETQYF
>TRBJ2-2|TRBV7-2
CASSLDRGPTGELFF
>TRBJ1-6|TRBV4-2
CASSQDRDRNSPLHF
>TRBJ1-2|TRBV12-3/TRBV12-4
CASSLSGAGDTF
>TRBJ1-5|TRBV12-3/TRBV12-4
CASSLTGNQPQHF
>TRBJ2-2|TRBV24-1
CASGHSNTGELFF